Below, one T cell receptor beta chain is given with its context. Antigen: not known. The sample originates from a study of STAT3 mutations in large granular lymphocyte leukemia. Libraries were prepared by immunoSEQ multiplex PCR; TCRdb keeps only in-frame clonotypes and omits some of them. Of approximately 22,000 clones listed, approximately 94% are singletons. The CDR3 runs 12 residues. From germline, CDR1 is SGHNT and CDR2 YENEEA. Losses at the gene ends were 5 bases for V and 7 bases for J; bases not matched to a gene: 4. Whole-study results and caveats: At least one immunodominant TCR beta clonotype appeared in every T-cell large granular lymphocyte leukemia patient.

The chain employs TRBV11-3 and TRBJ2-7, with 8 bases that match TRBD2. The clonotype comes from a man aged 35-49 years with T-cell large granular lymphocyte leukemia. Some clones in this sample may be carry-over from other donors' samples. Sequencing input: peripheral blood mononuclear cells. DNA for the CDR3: TGTGCCAGCAGCCGTCTAGCGGGTGAGCAGTACTTC. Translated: CASSRLAGEQYF.